Following are 18 T cell receptor beta chains from one sample sequenced in a study of T-cell reconstitution after alpha-beta-depleted transplantation in children. Unique molecular identifiers featured in how the TCRbeta library was prepared. TCRdb reprocessed the PCR reads with MiXCR, giving one entry per CDR3 protein. The table has fewer than 550,000 distinct CDR3 sequences, about an eighth seen once. This specimen was PBMCs, mostly from graft donor cells, taken 180 days after TCRalphabeta/CD19-depleted stem cell transplant. These TCRs come from a female patient between 2 and 15 years old who had a stem cell transplant for aplastic anemia, so the T cells may come from the graft donor.

This clonotype appeared many times. For the CDR3, the DNA is TGTGCCAGCAGTGGATCGCGGGGGAACACTGAAGCTTTCTTT. This encodes CASSGSRGNTEAFF. J is TRBJ1-1 and V is TRBV12-3 or TRBV12-4; D gene uncertain. V lost 5 bases, J lost 1 base, and 11 bases lay in between. This CDR3 has 14 amino acids.

This clonotype was detected many times. The genes are TRBV7-8 and TRBJ2-5, with TRBD1 identical over 9 bases. Per the germline V gene, CDR1 is SGHVS and CDR2 is FQNEAQ. Trimming cost V 6 bases and J 5 bases; bases outside gene matches: 4. The CDR3 contains 13 residues. The CDR3 here is CASRDRGGETQYF. CDR3 DNA: TGTGCCAGCAGGGACAGGGGCGGCGAGACCCAGTACTTC.

V usage is TRBV25-1 and J usage is TRBJ1-6, with 9 bases aligning to TRBD1. V was pared by 1 base and J by 8 bases, with 9 bases of the junction left unmatched. This CDR3 comprises 17 residues. CDR1 is MGHDK, CDR2 SYGVNS, per germline. Here the CDR3 reads CASSEFRQGVGYSPLHF. The CDR3 bases are TGTGCCAGCAGTGAATTCCGACAGGGGGTAGGGTATTCACCCCTCCACTTT.

In this sample, this clonotype turned up a few times. The chain combines TRBV4-1 with TRBJ2-5; no firm D call. This CDR3 is built from 17 residues. Germline V gene lookup returns CDR1 MGHRA and CDR2 YSYEKL. Trimming left V 0 bases short and J 3 bases short, with 17 bases between. This CDR3 reads CASSQEHGTLTEETQYF. CDR3 bases: TGCGCCAGCAGCCAAGAGCACGGAACCCTCACGGAAGAGACCCAGTACTTC.

This clonotype was picked up a small number of times. The chain carries TRBV20-1 and TRBJ2-1; no clear D. Trimming shortened V by 3 bases and J by 2 bases, and 8 bases separated the two germline ends. The V gene's germline CDR1 is DFQATT and CDR2 SNEGSKA (reference sequence). There are 13 residues in the CDR3. This CDR3 reads CSASLVTYNEQFF. CDR3 nucleotide sequence: TGCAGTGCTAGTCTGGTGACCTACAATGAGCAGTTCTTC.

This clonotype has just a few counts. V usage is TRBV5-1 and J usage is TRBJ2-3; tentative D call: TRBD2 (6 bases). Per the germline V gene, CDR1 is SGHRS and CDR2 is YFSETQ. CDR3 length: 13 amino acids. Between the trimmed V and J ends, which lost 0 bases and 11 bases, there was a span of 13 bases. The CDR3 loop is CASSLETGEKQYF. CDR3 nucleotides: TGCGCCAGCAGCTTGGAAACGGGGGAAAAGCAGTATTTT. The variable domain in full, completed from reference TRBV5-1 and TRBJ2-3, reads KAGVTQTPRYLIKTRGQQVTLSCSPISGHRSVSWYQQTPGQGLQFLFEYFSETQRNKGNFPGRFSGRQFSNSRSEMNVSTLELGDSALYLCASSLETGEKQYFGPGTRLTVL.

This clonotype was counted only a few times. The chain links TRBV12-3 or TRBV12-4 to TRBJ1-5; 11 positions agree with TRBD1. The trim removed 6 bases at V and 7 bases at J, leaving 8 bases unmatched. This CDR3 comprises 15 residues. The CDR3 sequence is CASSSGTGGDQPQHF. The CDR3 region has the DNA TGTGCCAGCAGCTCCGGGACAGGGGGTGACCAGCCCCAGCATTTT.

The chain employs TRBV20-1 and TRBJ1-2; D may be TRBD1 (5 bases). The V and J ends lost 6 bases and 1 base respectively, with 9 bases between them. Germline V CDR1 and CDR2: DFQATT, SNEGSKA (reference sequence). The CDR3 is made up of 12 amino acids. The chain's CDR3 is CSAIDSNYGYTF. CDR3 DNA: TGCAGTGCCATCGACAGTAACTATGGCTACACCTTC.

V is TRBV20-1 and J is TRBJ2-1; D uncertain. CDR3 length equals 16 residues. Germline assignment: CDR1 DFQATT and CDR2 SNEGSKA (reference sequence). The V and J ends lost 0 bases and 5 bases respectively, with 17 bases between them. This chain's CDR3 is CSARDPAFSRDNEQFF. CDR3 coding DNA: TGCAGTGCTAGAGATCCCGCTTTCTCCCGGGACAATGAGCAGTTCTTC.

This clonotype appeared a few times. The chain employs TRBV29-1 and TRBJ1-5, with a possible D match to TRBD1 (5 bases). Trimming stripped 6 bases from V and 1 base from J, with 10 bases between. Germline V gene sequence: CDR1 SQVTM, CDR2 ANQGSEA. This CDR3 region has 13 residues. CDR3 loop: CSVRDGSNQPQHF. The CDR3 DNA is TGCAGCGTGAGGGACGGAAGCAATCAGCCCCAGCATTTT.

The chain recombines TRBV2 with TRBJ2-4; possible D gene TRBD1, 6 bases. The germline V gene encodes CDR1 SNHLY and CDR2 FYNNEI. V was pared by 6 bases and J by 3 bases, with 15 bases between. The CDR3 runs to 15 residues. CDR3 region: CASRYRELDKNIQYF. DNA of the CDR3: TGTGCCAGCAGATACAGGGAGTTGGACAAAAACATTCAGTACTTC.

This clonotype was seen only once. The chain uses TRBV30 and TRBJ1-5, with D unresolved. Germline V CDR1 and CDR2: GTSNPN, SVGIG (reference sequence). The CDR3 has 14 residues. V lost 4 bases and J lost 2, with 12 bases in between. The CDR3 region is CAWNPGHGNQPQHF. CDR3 coding DNA: TGTGCCTGGAATCCAGGCCATGGCAATCAGCCCCAGCATTTT.

This clonotype was detected many times. The V gene is TRBV28, the J gene TRBJ1-5, with a tentative D call TRBD1 (5 bases). The CDR3 loop spans 15 amino acids. Germline V gives CDR1 MDHEN, CDR2 SYDVKM. Trimming took off 6 bases at V and 4 bases at J, with 16 bases between the two ends. The CDR3 spells CASSPQLGGNQPQHF. The CDR3 coding sequence is TGTGCCAGCAGCCCGCAACTGGGGGGGAATCAGCCCCAGCATTTT.

This sequence joins TRBV4-3 and TRBJ1-1, with D possibly matching TRBD1 (5 bases). The CDR3 runs 15 residues. V lost 0 bases, J lost 1 base, and 9 bases lay in between. CDR1 is LGHNA, CDR2 YSLEER, per germline. CDR3 protein: CASSQDLGRNTEAFF. The CDR3, as DNA: TGCGCCAGCAGCCAAGATCTGGGACGGAACACTGAAGCTTTCTTT.

This clonotype was observed a handful of times. The V gene is TRBV5-1, the J gene TRBJ1-1, with TRBD1 as a possible D gene (5 bases). Trimming took off 3 bases at V and 1 base at J, with 13 bases between the two ends. The CDR3 is 15 residues long. Germline V gene sequence: CDR1 SGHRS, CDR2 YFSETQ. CDR3 sequence (DNA): TGCGCCAGCAGCTGGACGGGGGAATCGAACACTGAAGCTTTCTTT. Its translation is CASSWTGESNTEAFF.

There are a few counts of this clonotype. The rearrangement joins TRBV5-1 to TRBJ2-1; D ambiguous. The germline CDR1 and CDR2 sequences are SGHRS and YFSETQ. This CDR3 is built from 14 residues. Trimming cost V 0 bases and J 4 bases, with 8 bases left between them. CDR3: CASSLATLYNEQFF. The CDR3 nucleotides are TGCGCCAGCAGCTTGGCTACTTTATACAATGAGCAGTTCTTC. The variable domain in full, completed from reference TRBV5-1 and TRBJ2-1, reads KAGVTQTPRYLIKTRGQQVTLSCSPISGHRSVSWYQQTPGQGLQFLFEYFSETQRNKGNFPGRFSGRQFSNSRSEMNVSTLELGDSALYLCASSLATLYNEQFFGPGTRLTVL.

V is TRBV10-3 and J is TRBJ2-5; possible D gene TRBD2, 7 bases. Germline V gene lookup returns CDR1 ENHRY and CDR2 SYGVKD. Between the trimmed V and J ends, which lost 4 bases and 5 bases, there was a span of 14 bases. The CDR3 runs to 14 residues. CDR3 sequence: CAISGLQGGETQYF. CDR3 sequence (DNA): TGTGCCATCAGTGGTTTACAGGGAGGGGAGACCCAGTACTTC.

This clonotype was counted between two and nine times. V is TRBV5-6 and J is TRBJ2-7, with 15 bases that match TRBD2. CDR3 length: 18 amino acids. The germline V gene encodes CDR1 SGHDT and CDR2 YYEEEE. J lost 4 bases, V lost 1 base, and 9 bases had no gene match. CDR3 residues: CASSLTGLAGGFGYEQYV. CDR3 DNA sequence: TGTGCCAGCAGCTTGACTGGACTAGCGGGAGGGTTCGGGTACGAGCAGTACGTC.